This is a list of T cell receptor beta chains from one sample in a study of beta chain features in type 1 diabetes. Profiling relied on immunoSEQ multiplex PCR, and the TCRdb table lists in-frame clones only, not all of them. The data hold more than 110,000 clones, with 6% to 7.5% observed a single time. Sequenced sample: central memory CD4+ T cells from blood. The receptors here all came from a woman in her 30s in good health. The CDR3 runs from the conserved cysteine through the conserved F or W. D genes are given only for firm matches. Only part of the rows carry a size: once, few, many, or a class if the clone is expanded.

d_call	j_call	v_call	clone_size	cdr3_nt	cdr3_aa
TRBD1	TRBJ2-7	TRBV5-4	NA	TGTGCCAGCCCCGACCCGGGACAGGGCGACGAGCAGTACTTC	CASPDPGQGDEQYF
TRBD2	TRBJ2-3	TRBV28	few	TGTGCCAGCTCAATAGCGGGCTTCACAGATACGCAGTATTTT	CASSIAGFTDTQYF
TRBD1	TRBJ1-2	TRBV2	many	TGTGCCAGCAGTACCGACAGGGATTTTGGCTACACCTTC	CASSTDRDFGYTF
NA	TRBJ1-1	TRBV30	many	TGTGCCTTGCGAGGGGGGAACACTGAAGCTTTCTTT	CALRGGNTEAFF
TRBD1	TRBJ1-1	TRBV5-1	NA	TGCGCCAGCAAAGGACAGGGTTGGGCTGAAGCTTTCTTT	CASKGQGWAEAFF
NA	TRBJ2-3	TRBV4-2	few	TGTGCCAGCAGCCAAGGCAGCCTGGCGGCAGATACGCAGTATTTT	CASSQGSLAADTQYF
TRBD1	TRBJ1-1	TRBV19	few	TGTGCCAGTACCCAACAGGGGGCGCTTGGTGAAGCTTTCTTT	CASTQQGALGEAFF
TRBD2	TRBJ2-1	TRBV5-3	few	TGTGCCAGAAGCTTTAAGACTAGCAGATACAATGAGCAGTTCTTC	CARSFKTSRYNEQFF
NA	TRBJ2-7	TRBV21-1	many	TGTGCCAGCAGCTTCCCCTCGACACGCTCCTACGAGCAGTACTTC	CASSFPSTRSYEQYF
NA	TRBJ2-2	TRBV5-4	few	TGTGCCAGCAGCCTCCGGGCAGGGTACGGGGAGCTGTTTTTT	CASSLRAGYGELFF